This TCR beta chain was recovered during a study of blood T cell repertoires in COVID-19. Study details: The study drew acute and convalescent COVID-19 samples from the United States, Italy and Spain. T cells, B-cell-depleted T cells, or PBMCs supplied cDNA or gDNA.

The CDR3 length is 15 residues. Germline-derived CDR1 and CDR2 are KGHSH and LQKENI. Trimming took 0 bases from V and 5 from J, leaving 14 bases between them. Individuals drawn from about 26 US areas were about 18 to 95 years old. Clinical history as reported by participants underpinned cohort assignment. Sequencing used immunoSEQ multiplex PCR; TCRdb keeps in-frame clones, though not all of them. The sample has under 200,000 clones; about four fifths are singletons. The V and J genes are TRBV18 and TRBJ2-7, with D possibly being TRBD1 (6 bases). This clonotype originated in a woman in her fifties or sixties who had recovered from COVID-19. Source material: PBMCs or T cells enriched from blood (not recorded which). This chain's CDR3 is CASSPPGTPRDEQYF. DNA of the CDR3: TGTGCCAGCTCACCACCGGGGACACCGAGGGACGAGCAGTACTTC.